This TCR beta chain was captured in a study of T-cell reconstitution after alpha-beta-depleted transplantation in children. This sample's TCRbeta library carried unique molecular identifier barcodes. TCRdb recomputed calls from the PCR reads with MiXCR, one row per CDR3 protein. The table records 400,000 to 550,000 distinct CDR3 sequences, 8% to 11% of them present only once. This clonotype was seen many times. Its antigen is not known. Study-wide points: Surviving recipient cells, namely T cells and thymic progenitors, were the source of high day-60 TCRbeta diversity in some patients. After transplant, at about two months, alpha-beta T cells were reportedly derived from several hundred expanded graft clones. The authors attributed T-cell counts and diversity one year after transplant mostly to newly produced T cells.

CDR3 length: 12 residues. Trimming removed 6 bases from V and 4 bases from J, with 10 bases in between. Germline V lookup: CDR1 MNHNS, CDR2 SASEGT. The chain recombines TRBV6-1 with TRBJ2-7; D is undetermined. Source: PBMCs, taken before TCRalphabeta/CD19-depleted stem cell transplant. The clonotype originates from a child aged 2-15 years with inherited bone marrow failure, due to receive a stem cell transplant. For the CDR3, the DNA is TGTGCCAGCAGGGAGACTGAATACGAGCAGTACTTC. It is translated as CASRETEYEQYF.